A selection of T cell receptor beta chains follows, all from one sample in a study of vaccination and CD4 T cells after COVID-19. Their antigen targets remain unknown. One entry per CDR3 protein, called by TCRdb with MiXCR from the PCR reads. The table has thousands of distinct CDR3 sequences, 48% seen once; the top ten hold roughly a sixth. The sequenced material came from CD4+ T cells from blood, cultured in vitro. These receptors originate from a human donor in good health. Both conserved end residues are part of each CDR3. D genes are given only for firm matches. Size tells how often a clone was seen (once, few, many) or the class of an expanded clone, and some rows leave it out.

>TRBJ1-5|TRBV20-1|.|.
TGCAGTGTTCCGAGGACTTCTAGCAATCAGCCCCAGCATTTT
CSVPRTSSNQPQHF
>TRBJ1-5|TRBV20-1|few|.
TGCAGTGCTAGCCCGGGACCAAATCAGCCCCAGCATTTT
CSASPGPNQPQHF
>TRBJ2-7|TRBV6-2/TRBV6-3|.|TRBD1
TGTGCCAGCAGCCGTGACAGGGCCGAGCAGTACTTC
CASSRDRAEQYF
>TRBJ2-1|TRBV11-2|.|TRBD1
TGTGCCAGCAGCCAACTCAGGGGGCTCGGCAATGAGCAGTTCTTC
CASSQLRGLGNEQFF
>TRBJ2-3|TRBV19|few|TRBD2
TGTGCCAGTAGTACCTACACGACTAGCGCGACTAGCACAGATACGCAGTATTTT
CASSTYTTSATSTDTQYF
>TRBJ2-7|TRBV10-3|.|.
TGTGCCATCAGTAGCAGGACTGGTAGTCAATACGAGCAGTACTTC
CAISSRTGSQYEQYF
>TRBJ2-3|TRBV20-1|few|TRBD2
TGCAGTGCTAGAGAACTAGCGGGGGGCAACTACACAGATACGCAGTATTTT
CSARELAGGNYTDTQYF
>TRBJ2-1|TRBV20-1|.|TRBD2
TGCAGTGCTAGTGTAGCGGGAGATCTCTACAATGAGCAGTTCTTC
CSASVAGDLYNEQFF
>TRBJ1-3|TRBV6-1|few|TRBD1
TGTGCCAGCAGCGCACCGGGACAGGGCGTTTCTGGAAACACCATATATTTT
CASSAPGQGVSGNTIYF
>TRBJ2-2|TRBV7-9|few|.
TGTGCCAGCAGCTTCTTAGACAGGACTACCGGGGAGCTGTTTTTT
CASSFLDRTTGELFF
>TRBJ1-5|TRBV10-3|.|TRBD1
TGTGCCATCAGTGCGGCGGGACAGGTGGGCAATCAGCCCCAGCATTTT
CAISAAGQVGNQPQHF
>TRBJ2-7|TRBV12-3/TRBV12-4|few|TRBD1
TGTGCCAGCAGCACGACAGGGGTGGGCGAGCAGTACTTC
CASSTTGVGEQYF
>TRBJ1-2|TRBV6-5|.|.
TGTGCCAGCAGTTACTCAACGAAACAGGTTCGGGCATTCTATGGCTACACCTTC
CASSYSTKQVRAFYGYTF
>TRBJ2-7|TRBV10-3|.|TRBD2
TGTGCCAGCAGATCGGGGGGGGCCCCTAGCGAGCAGTACTTC
CASRSGGAPSEQYF
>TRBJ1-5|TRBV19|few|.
TGTGCCAGTAGTTCACTCAGCGAAACCTTCAATCAGCCCCAGCATTTT
CASSSLSETFNQPQHF
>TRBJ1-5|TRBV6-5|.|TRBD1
TGTGCCAGCAGTTTTCGAGGGGGCGCGGGACAGCCCCAGCATTTT
CASSFRGGAGQPQHF
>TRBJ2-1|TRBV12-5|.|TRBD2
TGTGCTAGCGGACTAGCTGACTCCAATGAGCAGTTCTTC
CASGLADSNEQFF
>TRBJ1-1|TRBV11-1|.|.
TGTGCCAGCAGCTTAGCGCTGGGACTATACACTGAAGCTTTCTTT
CASSLALGLYTEAFF
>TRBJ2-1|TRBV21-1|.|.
TGTGCCAGCAGCTCCCGACCGGGACGGGAATCCCAGCTTGCCTACAATGAGCAGTTCTTC
CASSSRPGRESQLAYNEQFF
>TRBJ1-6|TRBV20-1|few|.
TGCAGTGCTATTTTTGTCGGAGGGAATAATTCACCCCTCCACTTT
CSAIFVGGNNSPLHF
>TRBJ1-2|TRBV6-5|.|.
TGTGCCAGCAGTTACCCCCCGGGGGGAGCTAACTATGGCTACACCTTC
CASSYPPGGANYGYTF
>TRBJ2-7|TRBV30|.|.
TGTGCCTGGAGAGAGGGATCCTACGAGCAGTACTTC
CAWREGSYEQYF
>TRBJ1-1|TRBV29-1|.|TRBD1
TGCAGCGCTCGGACAGGGGTGTACACTGAAGCTTTCTTT
CSARTGVYTEAFF
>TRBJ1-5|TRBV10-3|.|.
TGTGCCATCAGTGAAATGGGGTACAGCCAGCCCCAGCATTTT
CAISEMGYSQPQHF
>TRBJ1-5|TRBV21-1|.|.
TGTGCCAGTTACCCTAGACAGGGGGGGGAACAGCCCCAGCATTTT
CASYPRQGGEQPQHF
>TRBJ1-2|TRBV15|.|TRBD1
TGTGCCACCAGCAGAGATTCTCTTGACAGGGTCTCTGGCTACACCTTC
CATSRDSLDRVSGYTF
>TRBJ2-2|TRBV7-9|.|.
TGTGCCAGCAGCACCCCCGGGTTAAACACCGGGGAGCTGTTTTTT
CASSTPGLNTGELFF
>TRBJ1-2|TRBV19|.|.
TGTGCCAGTAGTTTACACGGGACCGCTGACTATGGCTACACCTTC
CASSLHGTADYGYTF
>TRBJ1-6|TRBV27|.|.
TGTGCCAGCAGTTTATCCTCGGGGACCCCGGGCCCCCTCCACTTT
CASSLSSGTPGPLHF
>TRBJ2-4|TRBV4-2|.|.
TGTGCCAGCAGCCCTTCCGGGAAAGGGAACATTCAGTACTTC
CASSPSGKGNIQYF
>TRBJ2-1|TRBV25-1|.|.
TGTGCCAGCAGTGATTACTGGTCTGGCGGGGAGCAGTTCTTC
CASSDYWSGGEQFF
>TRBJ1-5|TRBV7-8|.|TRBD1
TGTGCCAACAGCTCTTCGGGTAAGGGGGCCAATCAGCCCCAGCATTTT
CANSSSGKGANQPQHF
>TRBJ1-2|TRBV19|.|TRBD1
TGTGCCAGTGGAAGACAGGGGTCTAGCTATGGCTACACCACCTTC
CASGRQGSSYGYTTF
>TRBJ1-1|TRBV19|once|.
TGTGCCAGTAGCCGAAGCCGGGTGGACACTGAAGCTTTCTTT
CASSRSRVDTEAFF
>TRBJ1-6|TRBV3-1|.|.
TGTGCCAGCAGCCGAAGGACAGCTAATTCACCCCTCCACTTT
CASSRRTANSPLHF
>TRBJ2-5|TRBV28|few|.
TGTGCCAGCAGTTTCGCGGGGCGACAGGGAGAGACCCAGTACTTC
CASSFAGRQGETQYF
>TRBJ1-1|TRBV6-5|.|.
TGTGCCAGCAGTTACGGGTTTGCCACTGAAGCTTTCTTT
CASSYGFATEAFF
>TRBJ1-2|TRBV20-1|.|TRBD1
TGCAGTGCCCCAGGACAGGCCAACTATGGCTACACCTTC
CSAPGQANYGYTF
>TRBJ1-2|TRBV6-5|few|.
TGTGCCAGCAGTTCCCCGCGGGGGGCTGGAGTAAACTATGGCTACACCTTC
CASSSPRGAGVNYGYTF
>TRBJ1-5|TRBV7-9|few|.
TGTGCCAGCAGCTTAGCCCACCCCAATCAGCCCCAGCATTTT
CASSLAHPNQPQHF
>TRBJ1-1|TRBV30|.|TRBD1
TGTGCCTCAGGGGGCCGGGACACTGAAGCTTTCTTT
CASGGRDTEAFF
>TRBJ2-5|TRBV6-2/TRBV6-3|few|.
TGTGCCTGCCACGACAGCCCGACGTGGTGGACCCAGTACTTC
CACHDSPTWWTQYF
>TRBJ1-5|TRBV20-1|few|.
TGCAGTGCGGACCCAGGGTTCGGCCAGCCCCAGCATTTT
CSADPGFGQPQHF
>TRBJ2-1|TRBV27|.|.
TGTGCCAGCAGTTTATTTCATGAGCAGTTCTTC
CASSLFHEQFF
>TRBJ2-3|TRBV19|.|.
TGTGCCAGTAGTACCCCGGGACTTCCTGTGGATACGCAGTATTTT
CASSTPGLPVDTQYF
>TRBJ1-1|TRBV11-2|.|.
TGTGCCAGCTGCCACAGGGAGGGCACTGAAGCTTTCTTT
CASCHREGTEAFF
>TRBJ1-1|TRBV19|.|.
TGTGCCAGTAGTTTCCTGCAAGAGTCTGCTTTCTTT
CASSFLQESAFF
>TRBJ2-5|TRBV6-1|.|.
TGTGCCAGCAGAAATGGACCGGAGACCCAGTACTTC
CASRNGPETQYF
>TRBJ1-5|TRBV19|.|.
TGTGCCAGTAGTATAGGAACAAACAGGGTCGGTCAGCCCCAGCATTTT
CASSIGTNRVGQPQHF
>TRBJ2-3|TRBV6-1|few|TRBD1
TGTGCCAGCATGGGACAGGGGCCCCCTTTAGGGAGCACAGATACGCAGTATTTT
CASMGQGPPLGSTDTQYF
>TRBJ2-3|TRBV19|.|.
TGTGCCAGTAATACCCCTAGCACAGATACGCAGTATTTT
CASNTPSTDTQYF
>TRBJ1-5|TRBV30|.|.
TGTGCCTGGAGTGTGGAACTGGGCAATCAGCCCCAGCATTTT
CAWSVELGNQPQHF
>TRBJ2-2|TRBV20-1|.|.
TGCAGTGCTAGAGTGGCCACCGGGGAGCTGTTTTTT
CSARVATGELFF